This T cell receptor beta chain was retrieved from a study of PD-1 blockade in classical Hodgkin lymphoma. The CDR3 is made up of 12 amino acids. V dropped 6 bases and J dropped 11 bases, with 14 bases sitting between them. Germline values: CDR1 KGHSY, CDR2 FQNENV. This clone appeared once. Generated by immunoSEQ multiplex PCR, the TCRdb table keeps only in-frame clones and is missing some. The table has 75,000 to 100,000 clones, more than 80% seen once; the top ten hold 16%. All the patients suffered relapse after autologous stem cell transplantation, and brentuximab vedotin exposure differed. This sequence was found in a human donor with classical Hodgkin lymphoma. The rearrangement uses TRBV16 and TRBJ1-5; D gene unclear. The source material was peripheral blood mononuclear cells (PBMCs), sampled before the second cycle of nivolumab. CDR3 region: CASSPGPGAQHF. CDR3 in DNA: TGTGCCAGCAGTCCCGGCCCTGGGGCCCAGCATTTT.